The present TCR beta chain was sequenced within a study of OX40 agonist ivuxolimab in advanced cancers. On the study more broadly: Of the participants, roughly 40% had some prior anti-PD-1, anti-PD-L1 or anti-CTLA-4 therapy, which was allowed.

Patients with autoimmune history or systemic immunosuppression were excluded. V was pared by 0 bases and J by 4 bases, with 7 bases between. This CDR3 has 13 residues. Germline CDR1 is SGHRS and CDR2 is YFSETQ. Sequencing was performed with immunoSEQ multiplex PCR; in TCRdb, only in-frame clones are kept and a portion is missing. The sample contains 77,000 or so clones, approximately 92% of which appear only once. Sequencing used CD4+ or CD8+ T cells sorted from blood, obtained in a trial of the OX40 agonist ivuxolimab. The chain joins TRBV5-1 to TRBJ2-5; D unclear. This TCR was recovered from an adult with an advanced solid tumor such as melanoma, head and neck, liver or kidney cancer. As DNA, the CDR3 is TGCGCCAGCAGCTTGGCCAATGGAGAGACCCAGTACTTC. Translation: CASSLANGETQYF.